The 10 T cell receptor beta chains below were found in one sample sequenced in a study of blood T cell repertoires in COVID-19. Repertoires were generated with immunoSEQ multiplex PCR, while TCRdb's copy carries only in-frame clones and drops some. The sample has 150,000 to 200,000 clones; around 89% are singletons. The sequenced sample was peripheral blood. The receptors come from a man between 50 and 59 years old with acute or convalescent COVID-19.

The chain recombines TRBV19 with TRBJ1-6; weak D call: TRBD1 (6 bases). Germline CDR1 is LNHDA and CDR2 is SQIVND (reference sequence). Trimming cost V 3 bases and J 7 bases, with 10 bases left between them. There are 14 residues in the CDR3. As DNA, the CDR3 is TGTGCCAGTAGTATCCGGACAGAGAATTCACCCCTCCACTTT. The encoded protein is CASSIRTENSPLHF.

The chain's CDR3 is CASSPGRGSTDTQYF. In nucleotides, the CDR3 is TGTGCCAGCAGCCCGGGTAGAGGTAGCACAGATACGCAGTATTTT. The rearrangement links TRBV7-9 to TRBJ2-3, with D unclear. This CDR3 contains 15 residues. With 5 bases removed from V and 0 bases from J, the gap between germline ends came to 12 bases. Per germline, CDR1 SEHNR and CDR2 FQNEAQ (reference sequence).

This chain links TRBV14 with TRBJ2-4; unclear D gene. The ends were cut back, 1 base at V and 2 bases at J, with 12 bases in the middle. Germline V lookup: CDR1 SGHDN, CDR2 FVKESK. The CDR3 sequence is 16 residues long. CDR3 coding DNA: TGTGCCAGCAGCCAAGCAGGTGCCGCTACCAAAAACATTCAGTACTTC. This translates into CASSQAGAATKNIQYF.

This sequence joins TRBV28 and TRBJ1-5, with unresolved D. The germline V gene encodes CDR1 MDHEN and CDR2 SYDVKM. This CDR3 comprises 14 residues. The V and J ends lost 3 bases and 5 bases respectively, with 11 bases between them. The CDR3 DNA reads TGTGCCAGCAGTTTCCCAACATTATATCAGCCCCAGCATTTT. Protein: CASSFPTLYQPQHF.

The V gene is TRBV28, the J gene TRBJ1-2, with TRBD1 identical over 9 bases. The junction had 7 bases not matched to a gene; V was cut back by 6 bases and J by 2 bases. The germline V gene has CDR1 MDHEN and CDR2 SYDVKM. This CDR3 contains 15 residues. CDR3 region: CASSRPDRGNYGYTF. CDR3 nucleotides: TGTGCCAGCAGCCGCCCGGACAGGGGAAACTATGGCTACACCTTC.

The chain carries TRBV24-1 and TRBJ2-6; D not certain. Germline assignment: CDR1 KGHDR and CDR2 SFDVKD. V dropped 6 bases and J dropped 2 bases, with 7 bases sitting between them. This CDR3 comprises 14 residues. CDR3 region: CATSWSAGANVLTF. CDR3 nucleotide sequence: TGTGCCACCAGTTGGAGTGCTGGGGCCAACGTCCTGACTTTC.

The genes are TRBV28 and TRBJ1-5; D remains ambiguous. Germline values: CDR1 MDHEN, CDR2 SYDVKM. V lost 1 base, J lost 2 bases, and 9 bases lay in between. The CDR3 spans 15 residues. The CDR3 sequence is CASSLSGAGNQPQHF. CDR3 coding DNA: TGTGCCAGCAGTTTATCGGGTGCGGGCAATCAGCCCCAGCATTTT. The full variable domain, in which reference TRBV28 and TRBJ1-5 provide the parts outside the CDR3, is DVKVTQSSRYLVKRTGEKVFLECVQDMDHENMFWYRQDPGLGLRLIYFSYDVKMKEKGDIPEGYSVSREKKERFSLILESASTNQTSMYLCASSLSGAGNQPQHFGDGTRLSIL.

This clone was seen only once. The CDR3 DNA reads TGTGCCAGTAGCTATACAGGGGCTGGAGAAAAACTGTTTTTT. Translation gives CASSYTGAGEKLFF. The V gene is TRBV19, the J gene TRBJ1-4; 7 nucleotides agree with TRBD1. CDR3 size: 14 residues. V was pared by 6 bases and J by 8 bases, with 9 bases of the junction left unmatched. Germline V gives CDR1 LNHDA, CDR2 SQIVND (reference sequence).

The chain employs TRBV2 and TRBJ2-3; TRBD2 matches at 13 bases. This CDR3 has 17 residues. The germline gives CDR1 SNHLY, CDR2 FYNNEI. The trim removed 3 bases at V and 2 bases at J, leaving 5 bases unmatched. The CDR3 region has the DNA TGTGCCAGCAGTGACCCGGGACTAGCGGGATCCACAGATACGCAGTATTTT. It specifies CASSDPGLAGSTDTQYF.

J is TRBJ2-7 and V is TRBV7-2, with 12 bases identical to TRBD2. This CDR3 region has 15 residues. The ends lost 4 bases at V and 3 bases at J; junction bases unmatched: 4. In germline, CDR1 is SGHTA, CDR2 FQGNSA. CDR3 coding DNA: TGTGCCAGCAGCTACTGGACTAGCGGGAACTACGAGCAGTACTTC. It codes for CASSYWTSGNYEQYF.